The 3 T cell receptor beta chains in this list originate from one sample, sequenced in a study of CD8 T cells in Susac syndrome (dated by TCRdb to the late 2010s). The library was prepared using the immunoSEQ multiplex PCR assay. RNA was extracted with the RNeasy kit and 0.5 to 1 ug was reverse transcribed using random hexamers. Through fastp at Q25 and MiXCR, TCRdb rebuilt clones from the public reads, retaining in-frame beta chains. One record per CDR3 amino acid sequence lists the most common genes and DNA. The table for this sample lists some 200,000 distinct CDR3 sequences; about 95% of them were counted only once. The ten largest clones add up to 0.075% to 0.095% of the sample. The material sequenced was CD4+ T cells from PBMCs. Source of these receptors: a human donor with multiple sclerosis.

This chain links TRBV27 with TRBJ2-5; TRBD2 aligns across 12 bases. This CDR3 comprises 14 residues. V gave up 6 bases and J gave up 5 bases; unmatched junction bases: 4. Germline V CDR1 and CDR2: MNHEY, SMNVEV (reference sequence). DNA for the CDR3: TGTGCCAGCAGGCTTCTAGCGGGAGGGGAGACCCAGTACTTC. This encodes CASRLLAGGETQYF.

This rearrangement joins TRBV12-3 or TRBV12-4 to TRBJ2-5; no definite D call. The CDR3 has 13 amino acids. V dropped 5 bases and J dropped 7 bases, with 14 bases sitting between them. CDR3 nucleotides: TGTGCCAGCAGTCCTACCGGTCCGGGGACCCAGTACTTC. Residues: CASSPTGPGTQYF.

The chain has TRBV3-1 and TRBJ2-1, with D perhaps TRBD2 (5 bases). CDR3 length: 15 amino acids. V lost 1 base and J 7 bases, leaving 14 bases between the germline ends. In germline, CDR1 is LGHDT, CDR2 YNNKEL (reference sequence). As DNA, the CDR3 is TGTGCCAGCAGCCAAGGACGGAGGCTTGGGAATGAGCAGTTCTTC. Protein sequence: CASSQGRRLGNEQFF.